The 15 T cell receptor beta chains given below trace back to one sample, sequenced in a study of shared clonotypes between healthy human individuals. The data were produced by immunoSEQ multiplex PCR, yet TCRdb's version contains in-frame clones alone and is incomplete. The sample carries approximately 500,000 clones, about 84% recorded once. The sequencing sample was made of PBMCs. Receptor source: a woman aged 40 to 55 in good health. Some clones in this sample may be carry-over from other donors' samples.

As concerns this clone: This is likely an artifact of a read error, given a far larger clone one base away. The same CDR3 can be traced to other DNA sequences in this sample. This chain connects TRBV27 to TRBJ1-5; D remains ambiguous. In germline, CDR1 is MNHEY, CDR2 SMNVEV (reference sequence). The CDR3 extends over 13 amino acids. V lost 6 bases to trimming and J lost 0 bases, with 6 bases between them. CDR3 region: CASSPYSNQPQHF. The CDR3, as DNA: TGTGCCAGCAGCCCCTATAGCAATCAGCCCCAGCATTTT.

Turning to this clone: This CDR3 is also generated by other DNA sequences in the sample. Written as DNA, the CDR3 is TGTGCCAGTAGCATCGGACAGTCGAACACTGAAGCTTTCTTT. Translated, it gives CASSIGQSNTEAFF. This chain connects TRBV19 to TRBJ1-1, with D possibly TRBD1 on 6 matching bases. The CDR3 has 14 residues. V lost 6 bases and J 1 base, leaving 12 bases between the germline ends. Germline assignment: CDR1 LNHDA and CDR2 SQIVND (reference sequence).

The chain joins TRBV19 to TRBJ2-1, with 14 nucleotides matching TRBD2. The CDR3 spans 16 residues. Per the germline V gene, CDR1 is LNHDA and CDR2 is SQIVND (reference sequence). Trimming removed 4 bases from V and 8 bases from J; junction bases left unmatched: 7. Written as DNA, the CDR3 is TGTGCCAGTAGTAGACTAGCGGGAGGGGTTCTGGATGAGCAGTTCTTC. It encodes CASSRLAGGVLDEQFF.

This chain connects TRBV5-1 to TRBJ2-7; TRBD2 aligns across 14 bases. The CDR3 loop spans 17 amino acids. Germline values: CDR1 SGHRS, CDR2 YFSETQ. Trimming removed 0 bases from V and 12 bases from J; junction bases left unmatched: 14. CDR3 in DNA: TGCGCCAGCAGCTTGGCTTCCCCGGGACTAGCGGGAGAAAGGGTGTACTTC. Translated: CASSLASPGLAGERVYF.

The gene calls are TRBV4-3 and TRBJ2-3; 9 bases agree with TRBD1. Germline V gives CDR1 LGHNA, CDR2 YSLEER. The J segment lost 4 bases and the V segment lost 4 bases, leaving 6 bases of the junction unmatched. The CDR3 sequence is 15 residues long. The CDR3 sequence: CASSPTGTGPDTQYF. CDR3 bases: TGCGCCAGCAGCCCCACCGGGACAGGGCCAGATACGCAGTATTTT.

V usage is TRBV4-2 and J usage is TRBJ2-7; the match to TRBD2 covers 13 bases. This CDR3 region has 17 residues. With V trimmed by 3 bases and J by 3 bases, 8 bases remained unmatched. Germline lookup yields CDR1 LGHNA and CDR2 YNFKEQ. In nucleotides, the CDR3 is TGTGCCAGCAGCCAGAGGACTAGCGGGAGTCTTGGCTACGAGCAGTACTTC. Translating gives CASSQRTSGSLGYEQYF.

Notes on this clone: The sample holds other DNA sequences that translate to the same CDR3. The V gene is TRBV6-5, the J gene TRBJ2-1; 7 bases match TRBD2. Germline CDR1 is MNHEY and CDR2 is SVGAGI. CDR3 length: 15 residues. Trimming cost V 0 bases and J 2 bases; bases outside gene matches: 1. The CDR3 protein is CASSYSAGTYNEQFF. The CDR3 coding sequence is TGTGCCAGCAGTTACTCAGCGGGAACCTACAATGAGCAGTTCTTC.

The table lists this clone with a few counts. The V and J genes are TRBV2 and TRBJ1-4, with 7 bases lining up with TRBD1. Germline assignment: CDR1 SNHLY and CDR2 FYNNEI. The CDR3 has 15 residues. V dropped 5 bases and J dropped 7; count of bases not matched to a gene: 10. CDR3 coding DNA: TGTGCCAGCAGTCCTATGACAGGGATGGGTGAAAAACTGTTTTTT. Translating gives CASSPMTGMGEKLFF.

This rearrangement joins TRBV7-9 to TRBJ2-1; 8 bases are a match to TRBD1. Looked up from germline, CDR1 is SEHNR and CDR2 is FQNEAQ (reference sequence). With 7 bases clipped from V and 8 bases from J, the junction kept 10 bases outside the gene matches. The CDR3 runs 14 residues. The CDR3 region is CASTRTGSWDEQFF. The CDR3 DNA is TGTGCCAGCACCCGGACAGGGTCGTGGGATGAGCAGTTCTTC.

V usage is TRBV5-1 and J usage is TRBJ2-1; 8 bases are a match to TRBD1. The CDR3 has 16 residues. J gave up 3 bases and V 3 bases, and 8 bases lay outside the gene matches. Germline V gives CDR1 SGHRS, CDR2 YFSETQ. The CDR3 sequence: CASSSVDRAYYNEQFF. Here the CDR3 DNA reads TGCGCCAGCAGCTCCGTGGACAGGGCATACTACAATGAGCAGTTCTTC.

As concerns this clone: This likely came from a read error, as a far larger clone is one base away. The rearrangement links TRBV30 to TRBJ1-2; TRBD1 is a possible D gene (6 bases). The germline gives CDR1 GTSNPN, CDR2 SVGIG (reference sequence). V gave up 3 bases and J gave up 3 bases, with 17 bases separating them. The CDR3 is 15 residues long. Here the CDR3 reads CAWSRYRDGDYGYTF. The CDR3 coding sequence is TGTGCCTGGAGCCGGTACAGGGATGGGGACTATGGCTACACCTTC.

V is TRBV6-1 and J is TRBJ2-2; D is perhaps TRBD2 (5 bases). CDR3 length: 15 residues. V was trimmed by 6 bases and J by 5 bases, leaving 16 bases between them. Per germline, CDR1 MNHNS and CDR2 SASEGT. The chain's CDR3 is CASSQGGGYTGELFF. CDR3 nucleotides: TGTGCCAGCAGCCAAGGTGGAGGCTATACCGGGGAGCTGTTTTTT.

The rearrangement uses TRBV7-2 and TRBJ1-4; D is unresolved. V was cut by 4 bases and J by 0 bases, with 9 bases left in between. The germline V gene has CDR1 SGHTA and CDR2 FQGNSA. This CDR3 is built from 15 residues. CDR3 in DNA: TGTGCCAGCAGCTCCGATCCCTCAACTAATGAAAAACTGTTTTTT. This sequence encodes CASSSDPSTNEKLFF.

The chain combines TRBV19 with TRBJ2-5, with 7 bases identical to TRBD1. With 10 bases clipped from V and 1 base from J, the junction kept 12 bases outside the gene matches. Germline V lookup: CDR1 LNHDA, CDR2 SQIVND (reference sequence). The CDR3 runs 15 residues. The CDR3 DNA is TGTGCCACCAGCCGGACAGGAGAACTCCAAGAGACCCAGTACTTC. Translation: CATSRTGELQETQYF.

The CDR3 DNA reads as TGTGCCAGCAGCAACCGGGACCGTTACTACTACGAGCAGTACTTC. This encodes CASSNRDRYYYEQYF. The V call is TRBV27, the J call TRBJ2-7; D tentatively fits TRBD1 or TRBD2 (5 bases each). The germline gives CDR1 MNHEY, CDR2 SMNVEV (reference sequence). V dropped 6 bases and J dropped 3 bases, with 18 bases sitting between them. This CDR3 is built from 15 residues.